This T cell receptor beta chain is from a study of blood T cell repertoires in COVID-19. Study details: The cDNA or gDNA used as material had been derived from T cells, B-cell-depleted T cells, or PBMCs.

Measured with immunoSEQ multiplex PCR; TCRdb has only the in-frame clones, and not every one. This table holds roughly 170,000 clones, 88% found once. Germline assignment: CDR1 SGHDT and CDR2 YYEEEE. Trimming cost V 0 bases and J 7 bases, with 10 bases left between them. The CDR3 spans 13 residues. Sequenced material: peripheral blood. The clonotype originates from a man aged 55 to 70 with acute or convalescent COVID-19. This chain joins TRBV5-6 and TRBJ1-2, with D tentatively TRBD1 (6 bases). The CDR3 region is CASSLGTVSGYTF. The CDR3 DNA reads TGTGCCAGCAGCTTGGGGACAGTCTCTGGCTACACCTTC.